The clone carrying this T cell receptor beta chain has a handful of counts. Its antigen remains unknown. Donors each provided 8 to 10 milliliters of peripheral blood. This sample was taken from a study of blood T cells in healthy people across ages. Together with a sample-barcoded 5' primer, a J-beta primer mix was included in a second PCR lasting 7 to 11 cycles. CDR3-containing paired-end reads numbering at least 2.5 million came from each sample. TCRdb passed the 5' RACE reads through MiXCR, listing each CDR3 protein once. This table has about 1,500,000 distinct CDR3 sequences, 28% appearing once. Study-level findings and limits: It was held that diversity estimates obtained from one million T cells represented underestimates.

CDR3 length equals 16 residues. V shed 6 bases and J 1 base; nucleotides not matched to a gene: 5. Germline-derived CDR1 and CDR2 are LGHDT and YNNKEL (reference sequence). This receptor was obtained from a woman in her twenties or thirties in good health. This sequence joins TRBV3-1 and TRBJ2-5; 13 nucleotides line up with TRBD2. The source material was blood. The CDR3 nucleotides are TGTGCCAGCAGACGATGGACTAGCGGGGGCCAAGAGACCCAGTACTTC. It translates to CASRRWTSGGQETQYF.